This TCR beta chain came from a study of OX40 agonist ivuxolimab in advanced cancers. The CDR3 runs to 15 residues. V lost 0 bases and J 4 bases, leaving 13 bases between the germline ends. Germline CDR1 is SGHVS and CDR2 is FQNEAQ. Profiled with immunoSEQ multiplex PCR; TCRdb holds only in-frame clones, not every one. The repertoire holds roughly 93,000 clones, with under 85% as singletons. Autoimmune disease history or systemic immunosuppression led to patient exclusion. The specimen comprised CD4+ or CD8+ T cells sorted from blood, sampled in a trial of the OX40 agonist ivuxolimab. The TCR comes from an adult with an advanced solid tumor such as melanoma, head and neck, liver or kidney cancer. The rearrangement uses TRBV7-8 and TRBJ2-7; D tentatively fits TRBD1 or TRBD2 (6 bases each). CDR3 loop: CASSLAGGFLYEQYF. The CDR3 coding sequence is TGTGCCAGCAGCTTAGCAGGGGGGTTCTTGTACGAGCAGTACTTC.